The source of this TCR beta chain is a study of lymphopenia after photon versus proton radiotherapy. The study, taken as a whole, reports: Post-nadir diversity loss with photons came from oligoclonal expansion, particularly CD8+ Temra cells.

Sequenced by immunoSEQ multiplex PCR; TCRdb stores in-frame clones only, minus some. The sample carries 89,000 or so clones, around 88% recorded once. As for this clone: What it binds is unknown.

The clonotype comes from a man aged 60 to 75 with pancreatic cancer. The sample consisted of peripheral blood, taken from a patient treated with proton-based radiotherapy.

For the CDR3, the DNA is TGTGCCAGTAGTAGTTACCACACTGAAGCTTTCTTT. Amino acid sequence: CASSSYHTEAFF. The rearrangement joins TRBV19 to TRBJ1-1; D unresolved. Germline V CDR1 and CDR2: LNHDA, SQIVND (reference sequence). The CDR3 is made up of 12 amino acids. The V end lost 4 bases, the J end lost 3 bases, and 6 bases lay between the germline ends.